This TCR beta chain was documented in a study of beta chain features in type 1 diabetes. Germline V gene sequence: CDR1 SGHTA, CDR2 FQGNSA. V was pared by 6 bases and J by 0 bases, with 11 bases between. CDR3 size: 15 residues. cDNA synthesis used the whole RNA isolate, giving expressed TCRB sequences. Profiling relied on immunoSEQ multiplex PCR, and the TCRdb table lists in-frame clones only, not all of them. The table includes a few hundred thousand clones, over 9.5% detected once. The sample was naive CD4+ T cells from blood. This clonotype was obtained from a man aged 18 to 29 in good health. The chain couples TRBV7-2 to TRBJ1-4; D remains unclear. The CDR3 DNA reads TGTGCCAGCAGTCGACGACTAGCAACTAATGAAAAACTGTTTTTT. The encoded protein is CASSRRLATNEKLFF.